The 10 T cell receptor beta chains below were found in one sample sequenced in a study of cytomegalovirus exposure and HLA in healthy donors (dated by TCRdb to the late 2010s). The library was obtained by the immunoSEQ multiplex PCR assay. The multiplex PCR relied on a mix of 60 forward primers for TCR Vbeta segments and 13 reverse primers for TCR Jbeta segments. TCRdb stores this immuneACCESS table with in-frame sequences only. Part of the clones is absent; in the studies checked, under half of the shortfall reflects unresolved V genes, and no reason is known for the rest. The sample records about 180,000 clones, roughly 87% of which are singletons. Approximately 1.4% of the sample is in the top ten clones. Sequenced sample: PBMCs. Every receptor here comes from a man in his forties or fifties in good health and CMV-seronegative.

V and J are TRBV27 and TRBJ2-3; 13 nucleotides match TRBD2. With 4 bases clipped from V and 5 bases from J, the junction kept 3 bases outside the gene matches. The germline V gene encodes CDR1 MNHEY and CDR2 SMNVEV (reference sequence). This CDR3 spans 15 amino acids. In DNA form, the CDR3 reads TGTGCCAGCAGTTGGACTAGCGGGAGAAAAGATACGCAGTATTTT. Its translation: CASSWTSGRKDTQYF.

The genes are TRBV7-2 and TRBJ1-2, with D perhaps matching TRBD1 (6 bases). The germline CDR1 and CDR2 sequences are SGHTA and FQGNSA. This CDR3 has 15 amino acids. V shed 5 bases and J shed 5 bases, with 18 bases lying between them. The CDR3: CASSREQGIPYGYTF. DNA of the CDR3: TGTGCCAGCAGCAGAGAACAGGGAATTCCTTATGGCTACACCTTC.

A remark on this clone: The same CDR3 is also encoded by other DNA sequences in this sample. V is TRBV5-1 and J is TRBJ2-7; no firm D call. This CDR3 region has 14 residues. The germline V and J ends were trimmed by 0 bases and 0 bases, with 7 bases remaining between them. Germline V lookup: CDR1 SGHRS, CDR2 YFSETQ. CDR3 bases: TGCGCCAGCAGCTTGGGTGGCAGCTCCTACGAGCAGTACTTC. This translates into CASSLGGSSYEQYF.

The chain joins TRBV10-3 to TRBJ1-2; D unresolved. V lost 3 bases and J 1 base, leaving 6 bases between the germline ends. Germline loops: CDR1 ENHRY, CDR2 SYGVKD. The CDR3 totals 13 residues. The CDR3: CAISENLNYGYTF. CDR3 nucleotides: TGTGCCATCAGTGAAAATCTTAACTATGGCTACACCTTC.

J is TRBJ2-3 and V is TRBV5-6, with 8 bases aligning to TRBD2. The germline gives CDR1 SGHDT, CDR2 YYEEEE. The CDR3 is 15 amino acids. V lost 1 base to trimming and J lost 0 bases; unmatched junction nucleotides: 1. This chain's CDR3 is CASSLRLASTDTQYF. The CDR3 nucleotides are TGTGCCAGCAGCTTGAGACTAGCGAGCACAGATACGCAGTATTTT.

This clone was detected once. This chain uses TRBV9 with TRBJ1-1, with D unresolved. This CDR3 is built from 13 residues. CDR1 SGDLS and CDR2 YYNGEE come from the germline V gene. V was trimmed by 1 base and J by 5 bases, leaving 9 bases between them. Here the CDR3 reads CASSVSSGTEAFF. The DNA for the CDR3 is TGTGCCAGCAGCGTAAGTTCGGGAACTGAAGCTTTCTTT.

This clone has more than one count but fewer than ten. The chain employs TRBV5-1 and TRBJ1-4; 12 bases align to TRBD1. J lost 8 bases, V lost 5 bases, and 4 bases had no gene match. Germline CDR1 reads SGHRS; CDR2 reads YFSETQ. The CDR3 is made up of 14 amino acids. The DNA for the CDR3 is TGCGCCAGCAGAGCCGGGACAGGGGGCGAAAAACTGTTTTTT. Translating it yields CASRAGTGGEKLFF.

The chain has TRBV6-1 and TRBJ1-1; unclear D gene. CDR1 and CDR2 (germline): MNHNS, SASEGT. This CDR3 region has 14 residues. V was clipped by 7 bases and J by 0 bases, with 12 bases between them. For the CDR3, the DNA is TGTGCCAGCACCGGAGGGTTTATGAACACTGAAGCTTTCTTT. It translates to CASTGGFMNTEAFF.

This rearrangement joins TRBV4-3 to TRBJ1-1; 7 nucleotides match TRBD1. The germline gives CDR1 LGHNA, CDR2 YSLEER. This CDR3 region has 15 residues. Trimming took 2 bases from V and 0 from J; bases not matched to a gene: 3. The CDR3 loop is CASSQSQGLNTEAFF. The CDR3, as DNA: TGCGCCAGCAGCCAATCACAGGGGCTGAACACTGAAGCTTTCTTT.

In its sample, this clone was seen once. DNA of the CDR3: TGTGCCAGCAGCTTGGCGGTTGCCCCATATGGCTACACCTTC. This gives the protein CASSLAVAPYGYTF. The chain couples TRBV5-6 to TRBJ1-2; D is unclear. V lost 0 bases and J 5 bases, leaving 11 bases between the germline ends. The CDR3 is made up of 14 amino acids. Germline V CDR1 and CDR2: SGHDT, YYEEEE.